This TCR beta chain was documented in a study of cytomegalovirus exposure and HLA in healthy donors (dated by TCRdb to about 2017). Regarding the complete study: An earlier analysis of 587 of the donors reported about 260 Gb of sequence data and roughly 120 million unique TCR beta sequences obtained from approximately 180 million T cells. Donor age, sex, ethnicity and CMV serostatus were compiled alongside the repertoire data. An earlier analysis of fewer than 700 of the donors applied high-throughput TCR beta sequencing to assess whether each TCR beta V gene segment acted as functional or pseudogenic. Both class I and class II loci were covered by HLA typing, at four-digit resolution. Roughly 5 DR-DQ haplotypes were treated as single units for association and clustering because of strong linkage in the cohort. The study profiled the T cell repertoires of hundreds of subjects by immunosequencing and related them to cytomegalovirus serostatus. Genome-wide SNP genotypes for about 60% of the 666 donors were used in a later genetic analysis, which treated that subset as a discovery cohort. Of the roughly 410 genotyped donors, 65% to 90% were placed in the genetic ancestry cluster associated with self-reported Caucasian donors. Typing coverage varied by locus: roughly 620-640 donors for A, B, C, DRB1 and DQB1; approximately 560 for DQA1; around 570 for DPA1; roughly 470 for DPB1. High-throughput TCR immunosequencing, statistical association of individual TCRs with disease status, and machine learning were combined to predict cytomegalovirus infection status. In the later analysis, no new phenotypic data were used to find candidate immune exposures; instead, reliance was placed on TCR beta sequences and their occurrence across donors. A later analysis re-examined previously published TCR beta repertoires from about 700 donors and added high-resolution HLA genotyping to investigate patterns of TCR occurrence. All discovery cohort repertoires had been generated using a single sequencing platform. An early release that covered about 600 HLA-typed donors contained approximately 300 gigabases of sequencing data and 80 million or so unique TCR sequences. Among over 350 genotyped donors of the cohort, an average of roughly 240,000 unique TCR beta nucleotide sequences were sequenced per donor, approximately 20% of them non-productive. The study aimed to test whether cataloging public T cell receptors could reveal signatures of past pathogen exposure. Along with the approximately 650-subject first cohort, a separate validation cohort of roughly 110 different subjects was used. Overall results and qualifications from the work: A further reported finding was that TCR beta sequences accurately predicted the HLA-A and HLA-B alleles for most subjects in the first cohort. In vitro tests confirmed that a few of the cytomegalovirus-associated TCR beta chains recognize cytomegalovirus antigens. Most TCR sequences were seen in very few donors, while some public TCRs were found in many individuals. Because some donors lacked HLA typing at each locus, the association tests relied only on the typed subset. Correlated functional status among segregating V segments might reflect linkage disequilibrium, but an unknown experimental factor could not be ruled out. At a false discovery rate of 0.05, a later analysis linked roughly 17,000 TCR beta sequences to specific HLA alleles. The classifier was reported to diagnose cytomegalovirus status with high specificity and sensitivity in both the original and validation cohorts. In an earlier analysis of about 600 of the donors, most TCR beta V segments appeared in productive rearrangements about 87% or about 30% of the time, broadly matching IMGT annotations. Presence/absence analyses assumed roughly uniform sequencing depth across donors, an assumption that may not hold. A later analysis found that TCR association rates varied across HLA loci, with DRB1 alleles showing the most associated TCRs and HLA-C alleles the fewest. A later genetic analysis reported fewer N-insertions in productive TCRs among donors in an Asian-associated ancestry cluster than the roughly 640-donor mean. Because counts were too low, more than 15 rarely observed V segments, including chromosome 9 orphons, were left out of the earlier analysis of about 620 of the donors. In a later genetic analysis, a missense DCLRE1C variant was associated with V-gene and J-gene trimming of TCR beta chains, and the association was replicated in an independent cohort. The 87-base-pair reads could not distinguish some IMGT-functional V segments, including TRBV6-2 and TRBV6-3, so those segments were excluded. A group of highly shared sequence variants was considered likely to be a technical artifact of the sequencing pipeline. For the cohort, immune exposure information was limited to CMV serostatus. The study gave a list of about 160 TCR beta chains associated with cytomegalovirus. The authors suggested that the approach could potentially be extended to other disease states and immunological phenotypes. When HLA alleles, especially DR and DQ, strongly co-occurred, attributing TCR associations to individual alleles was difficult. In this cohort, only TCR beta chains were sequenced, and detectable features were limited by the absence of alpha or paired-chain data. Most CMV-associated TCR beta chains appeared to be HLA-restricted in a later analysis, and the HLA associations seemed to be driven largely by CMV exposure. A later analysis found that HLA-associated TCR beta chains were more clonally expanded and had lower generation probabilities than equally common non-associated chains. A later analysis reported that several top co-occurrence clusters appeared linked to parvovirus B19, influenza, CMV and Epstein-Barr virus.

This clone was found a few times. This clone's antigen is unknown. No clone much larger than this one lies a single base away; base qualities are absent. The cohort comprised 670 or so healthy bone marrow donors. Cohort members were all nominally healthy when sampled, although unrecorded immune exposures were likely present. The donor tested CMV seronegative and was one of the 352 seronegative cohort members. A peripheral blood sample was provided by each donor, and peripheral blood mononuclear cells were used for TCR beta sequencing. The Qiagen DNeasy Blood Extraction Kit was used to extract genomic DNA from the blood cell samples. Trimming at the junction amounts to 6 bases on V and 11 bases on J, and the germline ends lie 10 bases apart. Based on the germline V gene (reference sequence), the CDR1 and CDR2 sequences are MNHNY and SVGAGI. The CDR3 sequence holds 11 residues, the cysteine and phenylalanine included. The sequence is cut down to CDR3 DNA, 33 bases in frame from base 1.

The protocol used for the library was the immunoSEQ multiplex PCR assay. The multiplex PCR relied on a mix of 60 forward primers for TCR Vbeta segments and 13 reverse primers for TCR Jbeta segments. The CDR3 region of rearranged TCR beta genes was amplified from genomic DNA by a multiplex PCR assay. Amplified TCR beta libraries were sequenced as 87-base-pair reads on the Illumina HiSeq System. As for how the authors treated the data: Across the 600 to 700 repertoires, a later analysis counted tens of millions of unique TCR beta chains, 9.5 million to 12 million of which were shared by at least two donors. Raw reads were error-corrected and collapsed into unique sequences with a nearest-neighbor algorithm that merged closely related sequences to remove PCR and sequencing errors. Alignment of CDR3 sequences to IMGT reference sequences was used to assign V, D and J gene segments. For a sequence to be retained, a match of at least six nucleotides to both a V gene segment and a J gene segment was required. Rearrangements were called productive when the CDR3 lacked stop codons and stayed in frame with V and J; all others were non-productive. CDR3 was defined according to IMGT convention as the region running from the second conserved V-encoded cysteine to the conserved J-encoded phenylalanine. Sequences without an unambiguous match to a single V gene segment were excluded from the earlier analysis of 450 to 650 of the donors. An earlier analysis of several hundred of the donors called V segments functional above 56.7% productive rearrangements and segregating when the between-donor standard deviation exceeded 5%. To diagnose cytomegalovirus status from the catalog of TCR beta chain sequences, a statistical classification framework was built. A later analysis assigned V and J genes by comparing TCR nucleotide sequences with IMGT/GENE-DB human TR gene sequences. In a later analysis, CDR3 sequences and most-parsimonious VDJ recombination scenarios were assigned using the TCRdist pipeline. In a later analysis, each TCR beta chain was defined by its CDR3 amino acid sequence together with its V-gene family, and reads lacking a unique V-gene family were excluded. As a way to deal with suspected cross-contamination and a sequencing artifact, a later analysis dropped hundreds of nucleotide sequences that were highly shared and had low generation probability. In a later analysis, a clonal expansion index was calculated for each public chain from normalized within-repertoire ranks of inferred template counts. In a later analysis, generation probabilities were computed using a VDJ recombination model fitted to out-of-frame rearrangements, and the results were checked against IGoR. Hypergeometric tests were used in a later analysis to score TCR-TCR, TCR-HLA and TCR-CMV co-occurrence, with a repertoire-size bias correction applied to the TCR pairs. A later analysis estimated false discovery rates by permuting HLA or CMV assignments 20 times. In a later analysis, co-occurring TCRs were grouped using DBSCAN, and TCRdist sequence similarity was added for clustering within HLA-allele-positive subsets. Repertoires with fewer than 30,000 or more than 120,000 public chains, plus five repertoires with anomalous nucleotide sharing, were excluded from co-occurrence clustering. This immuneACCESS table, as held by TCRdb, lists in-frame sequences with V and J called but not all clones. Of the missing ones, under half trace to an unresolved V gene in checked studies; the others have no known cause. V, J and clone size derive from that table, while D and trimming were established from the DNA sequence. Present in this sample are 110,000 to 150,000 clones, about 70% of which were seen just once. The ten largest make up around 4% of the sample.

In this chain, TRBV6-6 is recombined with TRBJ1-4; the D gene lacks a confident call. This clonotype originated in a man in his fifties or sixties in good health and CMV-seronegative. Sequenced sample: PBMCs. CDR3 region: CASSQTGKLFF. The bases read TGTGCCAGCAGCCAGACCGGGAAACTGTTTTTT.